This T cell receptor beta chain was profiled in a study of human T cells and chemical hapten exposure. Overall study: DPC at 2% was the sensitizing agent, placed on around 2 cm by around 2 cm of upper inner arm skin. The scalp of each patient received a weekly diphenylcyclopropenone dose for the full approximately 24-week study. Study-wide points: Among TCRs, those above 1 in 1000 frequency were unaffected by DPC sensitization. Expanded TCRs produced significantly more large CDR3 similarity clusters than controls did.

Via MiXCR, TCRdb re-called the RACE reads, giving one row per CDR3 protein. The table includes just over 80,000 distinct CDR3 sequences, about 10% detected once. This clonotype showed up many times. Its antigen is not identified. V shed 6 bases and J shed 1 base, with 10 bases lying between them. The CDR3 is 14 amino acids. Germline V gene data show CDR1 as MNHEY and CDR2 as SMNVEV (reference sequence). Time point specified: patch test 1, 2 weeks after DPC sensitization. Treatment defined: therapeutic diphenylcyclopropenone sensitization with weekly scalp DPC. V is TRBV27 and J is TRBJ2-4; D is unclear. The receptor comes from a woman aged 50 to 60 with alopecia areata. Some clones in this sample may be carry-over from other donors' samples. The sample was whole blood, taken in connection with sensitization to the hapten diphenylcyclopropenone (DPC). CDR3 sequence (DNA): TGTGCCAGCAGCCTAACGTGGGCCAAAAACATTCAGTACTTC. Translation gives CASSLTWAKNIQYF.